Shown below are 22 T cell receptor beta chains from a single sample sequenced in a study of Tregs in tolerant kidney transplant recipients. TCRdb keeps only in-frame clones here, not all; method: immunoSEQ multiplex PCR. The sample table sets out some 15,000 clones. The nonmyeloablative bone marrow transplants came from related graft donors, with transient mixed chimerism. The sequencing here drew on CD8+ T cells from blood (PBMCs), taken 6 months after the transplant. Every receptor here comes from a human patient who received a combined kidney and bone marrow transplant. Some T cells may have originated in the graft donor.

About this clone itself: The read comes to an end 3 residues before the CDR3 does, leaving the germline J gene to fill in the end. V gene TRBV5-1 combines with J gene TRBJ2-1, with a weak D call TRBD2 (5 bases). The CDR3 extends over 16 amino acids. Germline lookup yields CDR1 SGHRS and CDR2 YFSETQ. Trimming shortened V by 0 bases and J by 0 bases, and 10 bases separated the two germline ends. The part of the CDR3 DNA that was read is TGCGCCAGCAGCTTGGGTAGCGTTAACTCCTACAATGAG. Its translation: CASSLGSVNSYNE. The whole CDR3 protein is CASSLGSVNSYNEQFF. The complete variable domain, with remaining parts taken from reference TRBV5-1 and TRBJ2-1, reads KAGVTQTPRYLIKTRGQQVTLSCSPISGHRSVSWYQQTPGQGLQFLFEYFSETQRNKGNFPGRFSGRQFSNSRSEMNVSTLELGDSALYLCASSLGSVNSYNEQFFGPGTRLTVL.

On this clone itself: The CDR3 is cut off 3 residues early in the read; its end comes from the germline J gene. This chain uses TRBV29-1 with TRBJ1-2; no reliable D call. CDR1 SQVTM and CDR2 ANQGSEA come from the germline V gene. CDR3 length equals 11 residues. The V end lost 2 bases, the J end lost 4 bases, and 5 bases lay between the germline ends. CDR3 in amino acids: CSVETVYGYTF. Partial CDR3 DNA: TGCAGCGTTGAAACAGTCTATGGC.

As concerns this clone: The read ends 3 residues early relative to the CDR3; the germline J gene fills the gap. The chain couples TRBV5-5 to TRBJ1-1; 8 bases match TRBD1. V gave up 7 bases and J gave up 6 bases; unmatched junction bases: 8. Germline V lookup: CDR1 SGHKS, CDR2 YYEKEE (reference sequence). The CDR3 runs to 13 residues. Incomplete CDR3 DNA: TGTGCCAGCTACCCTCAGGGGGCCGCTGAA. Translation: CASYPQGAAE. The complete CDR3 reads CASYPQGAAEAFF.

About this clone itself: The read ends 3 residues before the CDR3 terminus; that terminus is restored from the germline J gene. V and J are TRBV28 and TRBJ2-7, with 9 bases fitting TRBD2. Germline loops: CDR1 MDHEN, CDR2 SYDVKM. The CDR3 totals 16 residues. The trim removed 2 bases at V and 1 base at J, leaving 6 bases unmatched. The CDR3: CASSLAGGPPSYEQYF. The CDR3 DNA, read in part, is TGTGCCAGCAGTTTAGCGGGAGGGCCCCCTTCCTACGAG.

A note on this clone: The read comes to an end 3 residues before the CDR3 does, leaving the germline J gene to fill in the end. The chain links TRBV12-3 or TRBV12-4 to TRBJ2-7; no definite D call. The V and J ends lost 1 base and 0 bases respectively, with 4 bases between them. The CDR3 contains 13 residues. The sequenced CDR3 bases are TGTGCCAGCAGTTTAGTCAGCTCCTACGAG. Translated: CASSLVSSYE. The complete CDR3 reads CASSLVSSYEQYF.

To note about this clone: One end of the junction does not line up with germline, which may come from a read error. Partial CDR3 DNA: TGTGCCAGCAGGGCCACCCTCTCCTCCGAG. This codes for CASRATLSSE. The CDR3, in full, reads CASRATLSSEQYF. The chain recombines TRBV2 with TRBJ2-7; no clear D gene. The read ends 3 residues shy of where the CDR3 ends; the end is completed using the germline J gene. CDR3 length: 13 amino acids. The germline CDR1 and CDR2 sequences are SNHLY and FYNNEI. The full variable domain, completed using reference TRBV2 and TRBJ2-7, is EPEVTQTPSHQVTQMGQEVILRCVPISNHLYFYWYRQILGQKVEFLVSFYNNEISEKSEIFDDQFSVERPDGSNFTLKIRSTKLEDSAMYFCASRATLSSEQYFGPGTRLTVT.

On this clone: Sequencing ends 3 residues short of the CDR3 end; the germline J gene provides the rest. The genes are TRBV6-1 and TRBJ1-2; 8 positions agree with TRBD1. The CDR3 extends over 15 amino acids. In germline, CDR1 is MNHNS, CDR2 SASEGT. CDR3 in amino acids: CASSESRDRIWDYTF. The sequenced CDR3 bases are TGTGCCAGCAGTGAGAGCCGGGACAGGATTTGGGAC.

For this clone: Coverage ceases 3 residues before the CDR3 finishes, and the germline J gene fills in the end. The chain recombines TRBV20-1 with TRBJ2-2; 9 positions match TRBD1. Trimming took 0 bases from V and 3 from J; bases not matched to a gene: 2. From germline, CDR1 is DFQATT and CDR2 SNEGSKA (reference sequence). This CDR3 contains 15 residues. The CDR3 loop reads CSAREDRGDTGELFF. The DNA read from the CDR3 is TGCAGTGCTAGAGAAGACAGGGGGGACACCGGGGAG.

A remark on this clone: The junction shows a germline mismatch at one end, possibly a read error. The read is 3 residues too short to cover the CDR3 end, so that end is filled in from the germline J gene. The chain uses TRBV4-2 and TRBJ2-3; no reliable D call. This CDR3 comprises 14 residues. CDR1 is LGHNA and CDR2 is YNFKEQ in the germline V gene. CDR3 in amino acids: CASSQYGFGDTQYF. Partial CDR3 DNA: TGCGCCAGCAGCCAATACGGGTTCGGAGACACG.

Of note for this clone: The read ends 3 residues early relative to the CDR3; the germline J gene fills the gap. The gene calls are TRBV19 and TRBJ1-1, with a weak D call TRBD1 (5 bases). This CDR3 region has 13 residues. V was cut by 3 bases and J by 7 bases, with 12 bases left in between. From germline, CDR1 is LNHDA and CDR2 SQIVND (reference sequence). The DNA read from the CDR3 is TGTGCCAGTAGTATCGGGGGTGGGGTTGAA. Translating gives CASSIGGGVE. The complete CDR3 reads CASSIGGGVEAFF.

Concerning this clone: The sequence runs out 3 residues before the end of the CDR3; the remainder is reconstructed from the germline J gene. The rearrangement joins TRBV7-2 to TRBJ1-6; perhaps TRBD1 as D (5 bases). The CDR3 length is 12 residues. The germline gives CDR1 SGHTA, CDR2 FQGNSA. V dropped 5 bases and J dropped 11 bases, with 10 bases sitting between them. The CDR3 bases that were read are TGTGCCAGCAGCCCGGGGGTGCCACCC. The encoded protein is CASSPGVPP. The entire CDR3 sequence reads CASSPGVPPLHF. The complete variable domain, with remaining parts taken from reference TRBV7-2 and TRBJ1-6, reads GAGVSQSPSNKVTEKGKDVELRCDPISGHTALYWYRQSLGQGLEFLIYFQGNSAPDKSGLPSDRFSAERTGGSVSTLTIQRTQQEDSAVYLCASSPGVPPLHFGNGTRLTVT.

As concerns this clone: The read is 3 residues too short to cover the CDR3 end, so that end is filled in from the germline J gene. The genes are TRBV2 and TRBJ1-6, with D unclear. The ends were cut back, 2 bases at V and 4 bases at J, with 12 bases in the middle. CDR3 length: 16 residues. Germline V CDR1 and CDR2: SNHLY, FYNNEI. CDR3 DNA, as far as it was read: TGTGCCAGCAGTGAATATGCGACACCGTATAATTCACCC. Translating gives CASSEYATPYNSP. From start to end, the CDR3 is CASSEYATPYNSPLHF. Variable domain in full (rest from reference TRBV2 and TRBJ1-6): EPEVTQTPSHQVTQMGQEVILRCVPISNHLYFYWYRQILGQKVEFLVSFYNNEISEKSEIFDDQFSVERPDGSNFTLKIRSTKLEDSAMYFCASSEYATPYNSPLHFGNGTRLTVT.

A remark on this clone: Its ends do not fully match the called genes, so a read error is possible. The CDR3 bases that were read are TGCGCCAGCATCCCCGGACTGGGAGGGAACACCGGGGAG. Translated: CASIPGLGGNTGE. The CDR3 as a whole reads CASIPGLGGNTGELFF. The chain couples TRBV4-2 to TRBJ2-2; tentatively, D is TRBD2 (6 bases). Read coverage stops 3 residues before the CDR3 terminus; the germline J gene supplies the remainder. The germline V gene has CDR1 LGHNA and CDR2 YNFKEQ. CDR3 length equals 16 residues.

Details on this clone: Coverage ceases 3 residues before the CDR3 finishes, and the germline J gene fills in the end. The chain links TRBV30 to TRBJ1-1; weak D call: TRBD1 (6 bases). V was pared by 0 bases and J by 5 bases, with 10 bases between. The CDR3 covers 13 residues. Per the germline V gene, CDR1 is GTSNPN and CDR2 is SVGIG (reference sequence). The chain's CDR3 is CAWSVTRGTEAFF. The covered CDR3 bases are TGTGCCTGGAGTGTAACCAGGGGTACTGAA.

With respect to this clone: From the germline J gene comes the end of the CDR3, since the read stops 3 residues before it. The J gene is TRBJ1-5, the V gene TRBV20-1; maybe TRBD1 (5 bases). Germline assignment: CDR1 DFQATT and CDR2 SNEGSKA (reference sequence). Trimming stripped 0 bases from V and 6 bases from J, with 15 bases between. The CDR3 covers 15 residues. The CDR3: CSARETGGLGQPQHF. Incomplete CDR3 DNA: TGCAGTGCTAGAGAAACGGGGGGACTTGGTCAGCCC.

CDR3 residues: CSARESGQTAIQPQHF. CDR3 bases read: TGCAGTGCTAGAGAATCGGGACAGACTGCAATCCAGCCC. V is TRBV20-1 and J is TRBJ1-5; 7 bases match TRBD1. The read halts 3 residues ahead of the CDR3 end, with the missing end drawn from the germline J gene. This CDR3 spans 16 amino acids. Losses at the gene ends were 0 bases for V and 7 bases for J; bases not matched to a gene: 12. Germline-derived CDR1 and CDR2 are DFQATT and SNEGSKA (reference sequence).

As regards this clone: The CDR3 end lies 3 residues beyond the end of the read and is filled in from the germline J gene. The chain recombines TRBV2 with TRBJ2-5; D is ambiguous. V lost 4 bases, J lost 5 bases, and 14 bases lay in between. There are 14 residues in the CDR3. In germline, CDR1 is SNHLY, CDR2 FYNNEI. The part of the CDR3 DNA that was read is TGTGCCAGCAGTGTCTTCCAGGTATGGGAGACC. Amino acids: CASSVFQVWET. The whole CDR3 region reads CASSVFQVWETQYF.

Concerning this clone: The read terminates 3 residues before the CDR3 end, so the remaining end is supplied by the germline J gene. The chain has TRBV5-1 and TRBJ2-3, with D perhaps matching TRBD2 (6 bases). This CDR3 is 14 amino acids long. V dropped 2 bases and J dropped 2 bases, with 9 bases sitting between them. In germline, CDR1 is SGHRS, CDR2 YFSETQ. The sequenced CDR3 bases are TGCGCCAGCAGCTTCGGCGGGGCCACAGATACG. Protein sequence: CASSFGGATDT. In full, the CDR3 reads CASSFGGATDTQYF.

A word on this clone: The read ends 3 residues early relative to the CDR3; the germline J gene fills the gap. This chain uses TRBV7-9 with TRBJ2-3, with a tentative D call TRBD1 (6 bases). CDR1 is SEHNR, CDR2 FQNEAQ, per germline (reference sequence). The CDR3 totals 15 residues. CDR3 bases read: TGTGCCAGCAGCTTAGGGGACATTAGCAATCAGCCG. This encodes CASSLGDISNQP. Given in full, the CDR3 is CASSLGDISNQPQYF.

Concerning this clone itself: The read is 3 residues too short to cover the CDR3 end, so that end is filled in from the germline J gene. The chain recombines TRBV7-6 with TRBJ1-5; D unclear. V lost 1 base and J 7 bases, leaving 14 bases between the germline ends. CDR3 length: 15 amino acids. The germline V gene encodes CDR1 SGHVS and CDR2 FNYEAQ. The CDR3 spells CASSLEGQSRQPQHF. The DNA read from the CDR3 is TGTGCCAGCAGCTTAGAAGGGCAGAGTCGGCAGCCC. Full variable domain (missing parts from reference TRBV7-6 and TRBJ1-5): GAGVSQSPRYKVTKRGQDVALRCDPISGHVSLYWYRQALGQGPEFLTYFNYEAQQDKSGLPNDRFSAERPEGSISTLTIQRTEQRDSAMYRCASSLEGQSRQPQHFGDGTRLSIL.

This clone shows up as medium-sized (0.01 to 0.1%) by frequency. The sequence runs out 3 residues before the end of the CDR3; the remainder is reconstructed from the germline J gene. The V gene is TRBV10-1, the J gene TRBJ2-7, with TRBD2 identical over 9 bases. The CDR3 has 15 residues. With 3 bases clipped from V and 3 bases from J, the junction kept 6 bases outside the gene matches. Germline values: CDR1 WNHNN, CDR2 SYGVQD (reference sequence). The sequenced CDR3 bases are TGCGCCAGCAGTGAAGCGGGGGGCGACTTCTACGAG. It codes for CASSEAGGDFYE. The full-length CDR3 reads as CASSEAGGDFYEQYF.

With regard to this clone: The sequenced fragment ends 3 residues before the CDR3 boundary, so the rest is inferred from the germline J gene. The chain employs TRBV11-2 and TRBJ2-5; 7 bases agree with TRBD2. The CDR3 totals 15 residues. Germline CDR1 and CDR2: SGHAT and FQNNGV. The ends lost 5 bases at V and 5 bases at J; junction bases unmatched: 11. The CDR3 bases that were read are TGTGCCAGCAGCCCCCCCGGGGAGGGATGGGAGACC. It translates to CASSPPGEGWET. The CDR3 in full is CASSPPGEGWETQYF.